Detailed here is one T cell receptor (beta chain). V lost 0 bases, J lost 1 base, and 12 bases lay in between. This CDR3 has 16 residues. Germline CDR1 reads MNHEY; CDR2 reads SVGAGI. This sample was included in a study of control samples from healthy donors and cancer patients. Generated by immunoSEQ multiplex PCR, the TCRdb table keeps only in-frame clones and is missing some. This sample yields tens of thousands of clones, of which around 89% are seen a single time; almost 6% belongs to the top ten. The sample comprised PBMCs. This clonotype was sampled from a man between 60 and 70 years old with colorectal cancer. The chain recombines TRBV6-5 with TRBJ1-1, with no clear D. This CDR3 reads CASSYSILPGNTEAFF. In nucleotides, the CDR3 is TGTGCCAGCAGTTACTCGATACTCCCGGGGAACACTGAAGCTTTCTTT.